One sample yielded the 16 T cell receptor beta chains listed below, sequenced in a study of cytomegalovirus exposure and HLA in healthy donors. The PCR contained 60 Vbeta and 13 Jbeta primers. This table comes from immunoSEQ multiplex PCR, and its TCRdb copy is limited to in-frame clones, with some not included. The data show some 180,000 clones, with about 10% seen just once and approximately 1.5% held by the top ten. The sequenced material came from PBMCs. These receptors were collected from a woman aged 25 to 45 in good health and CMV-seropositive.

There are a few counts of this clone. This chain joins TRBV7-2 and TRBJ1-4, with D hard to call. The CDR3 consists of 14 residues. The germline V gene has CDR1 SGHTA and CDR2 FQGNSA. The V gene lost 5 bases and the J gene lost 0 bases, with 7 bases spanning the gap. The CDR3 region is CASSRDATNEKLFF. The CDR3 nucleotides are TGTGCCAGCAGCCGGGATGCAACTAATGAAAAACTGTTTTTT.

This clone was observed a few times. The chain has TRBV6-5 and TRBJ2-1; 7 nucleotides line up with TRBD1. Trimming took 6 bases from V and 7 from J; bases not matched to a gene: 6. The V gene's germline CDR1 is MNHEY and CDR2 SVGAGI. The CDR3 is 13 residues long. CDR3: CASSHDRENEQFF. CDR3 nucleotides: TGTGCCAGCAGCCACGACAGGGAAAATGAGCAGTTCTTC.

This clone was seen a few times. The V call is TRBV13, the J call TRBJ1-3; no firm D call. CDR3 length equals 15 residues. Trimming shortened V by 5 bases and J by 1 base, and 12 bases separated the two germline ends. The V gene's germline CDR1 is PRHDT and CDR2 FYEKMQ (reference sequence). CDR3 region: CASSLPGGSGNTIYF. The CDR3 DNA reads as TGTGCCAGCAGCCTACCAGGAGGGTCTGGAAACACCATATATTTT.

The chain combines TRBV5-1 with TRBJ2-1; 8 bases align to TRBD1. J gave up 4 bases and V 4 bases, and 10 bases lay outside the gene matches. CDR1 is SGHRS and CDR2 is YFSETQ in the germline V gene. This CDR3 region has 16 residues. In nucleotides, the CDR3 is TGCGCCAGCAGCCTTGAGATGACAGGGGCTTACAATGAGCAGTTCTTC. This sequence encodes CASSLEMTGAYNEQFF.

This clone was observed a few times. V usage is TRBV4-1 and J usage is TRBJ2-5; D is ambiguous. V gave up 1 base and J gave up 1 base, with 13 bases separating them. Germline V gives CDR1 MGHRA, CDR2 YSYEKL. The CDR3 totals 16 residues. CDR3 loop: CASSQVVWASQETQYF. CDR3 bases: TGCGCCAGCAGCCAAGTGGTGTGGGCCTCCCAAGAGACCCAGTACTTC.

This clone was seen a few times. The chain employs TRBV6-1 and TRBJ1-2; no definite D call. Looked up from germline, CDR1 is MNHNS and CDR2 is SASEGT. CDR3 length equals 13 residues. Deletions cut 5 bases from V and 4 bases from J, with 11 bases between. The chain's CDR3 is CASSPRDLYGYTF. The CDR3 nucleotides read TGTGCCAGCAGTCCTCGGGATCTCTATGGCTACACCTTC.

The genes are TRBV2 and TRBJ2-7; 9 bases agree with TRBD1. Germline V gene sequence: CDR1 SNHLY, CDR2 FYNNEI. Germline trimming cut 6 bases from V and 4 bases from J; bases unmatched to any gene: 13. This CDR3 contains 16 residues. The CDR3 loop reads CASRRLAGTGNYEQYF. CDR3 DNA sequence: TGTGCCAGCAGGCGCCTCGCCGGGACAGGGAATTACGAGCAGTACTTC. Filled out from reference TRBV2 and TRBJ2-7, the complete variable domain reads EPEVTQTPSHQVTQMGQEVILRCVPISNHLYFYWYRQILGQKVEFLVSFYNNEISEKSEIFDDQFSVERPDGSNFTLKIRSTKLEDSAMYFCASRRLAGTGNYEQYFGPGTRLTVT.

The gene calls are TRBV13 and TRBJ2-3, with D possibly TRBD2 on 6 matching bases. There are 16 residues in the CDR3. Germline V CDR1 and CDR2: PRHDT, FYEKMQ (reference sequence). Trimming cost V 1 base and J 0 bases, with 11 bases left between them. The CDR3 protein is CASSLEVRGSTDTQYF. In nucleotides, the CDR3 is TGTGCCAGCAGCTTAGAAGTGCGGGGAAGCACAGATACGCAGTATTTT.

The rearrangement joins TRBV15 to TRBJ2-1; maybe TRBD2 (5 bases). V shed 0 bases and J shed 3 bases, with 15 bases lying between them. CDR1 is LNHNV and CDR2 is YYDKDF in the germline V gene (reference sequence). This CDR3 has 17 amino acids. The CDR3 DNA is TGTGCCACCAGCAGAGATGGAGGCCAGAACGACTACAATGAGCAGTTCTTC. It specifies CATSRDGGQNDYNEQFF.

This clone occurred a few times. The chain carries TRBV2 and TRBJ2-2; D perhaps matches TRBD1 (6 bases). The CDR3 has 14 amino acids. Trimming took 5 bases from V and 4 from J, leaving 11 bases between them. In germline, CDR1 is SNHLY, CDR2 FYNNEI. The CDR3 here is CASSWTASTGELFF. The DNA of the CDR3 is TGTGCCAGCAGTTGGACAGCGTCCACCGGGGAGCTGTTTTTT.

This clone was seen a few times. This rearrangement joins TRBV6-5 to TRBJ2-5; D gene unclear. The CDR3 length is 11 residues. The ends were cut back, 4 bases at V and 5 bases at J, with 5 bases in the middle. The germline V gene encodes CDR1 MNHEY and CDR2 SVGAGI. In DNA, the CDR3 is TGTGCCAGCAGTTTCGGGGAGACCCAGTACTTC. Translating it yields CASSFGETQYF.

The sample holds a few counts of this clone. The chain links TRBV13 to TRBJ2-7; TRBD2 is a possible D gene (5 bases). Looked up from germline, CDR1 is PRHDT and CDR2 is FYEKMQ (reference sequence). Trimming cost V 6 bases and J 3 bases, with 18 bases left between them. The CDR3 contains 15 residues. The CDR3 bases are TGTGCCAGCAGTAACGCGGGCCTCGGTGTCTACGAGCAGTACTTC. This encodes CASSNAGLGVYEQYF.

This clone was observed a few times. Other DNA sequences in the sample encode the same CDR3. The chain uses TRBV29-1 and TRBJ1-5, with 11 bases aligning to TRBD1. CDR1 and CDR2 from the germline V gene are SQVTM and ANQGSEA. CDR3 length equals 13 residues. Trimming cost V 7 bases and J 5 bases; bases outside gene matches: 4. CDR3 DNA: TGCAGCGCGGGGACAGGGGGTCATCAGCCCCAGCATTTT. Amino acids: CSAGTGGHQPQHF.

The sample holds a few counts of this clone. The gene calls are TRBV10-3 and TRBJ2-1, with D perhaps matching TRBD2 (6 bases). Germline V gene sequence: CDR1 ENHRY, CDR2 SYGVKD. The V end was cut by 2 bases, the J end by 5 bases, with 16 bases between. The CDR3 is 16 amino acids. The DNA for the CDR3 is TGTGCCATCAGTGAGCGGGGGACCCAGCTACACAATGAGCAGTTCTTC. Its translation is CAISERGTQLHNEQFF.

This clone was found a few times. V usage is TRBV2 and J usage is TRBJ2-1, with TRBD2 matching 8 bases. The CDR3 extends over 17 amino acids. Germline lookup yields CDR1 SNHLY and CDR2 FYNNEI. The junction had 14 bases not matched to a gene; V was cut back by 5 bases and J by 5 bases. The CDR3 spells CASSSGRRSPGNNEQFF. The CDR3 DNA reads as TGTGCCAGCAGTAGCGGGAGACGAAGTCCGGGGAACAATGAGCAGTTCTTC.

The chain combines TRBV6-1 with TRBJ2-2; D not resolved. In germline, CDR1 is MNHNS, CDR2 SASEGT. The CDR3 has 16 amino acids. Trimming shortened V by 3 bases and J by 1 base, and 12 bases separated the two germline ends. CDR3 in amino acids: CASSDLIGRNTGELFF. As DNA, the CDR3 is TGTGCCAGCAGTGATCTGATTGGCCGGAACACCGGGGAGCTGTTTTTT.